This T cell receptor (beta chain) was identified in a study of blood T cell repertoires in COVID-19. The CDR3 contains 12 residues. V lost 3 bases and J lost 3, with 6 bases in between. CDR1 and CDR2 (germline): SNHLY, FYNNEI. This clone has only a few counts. Some clones are missing from TCRdb's copy, which holds only in-frame ones; the method was immunoSEQ multiplex PCR. Of 110,000 or so clones in the sample, roughly four fifths are singletons; the top ten hold 2% to 3%. The origin of this receptor is a man aged 50-59 years with acute or convalescent COVID-19. What was sequenced was peripheral blood. V usage is TRBV2 and J usage is TRBJ2-7; D unclear. CDR3 coding DNA: TGTGCCAGCAGTGAGACATTCTACGAGCAGTACTTC. It translates to CASSETFYEQYF.